This TCR beta chain appears in the sequencing data of a study of shared clonotypes between healthy human individuals. Study information: Donors had three CD4 naive, three CD4 memory, two CD8 naive and one CD8 memory plate apiece.

Some clones are missing from TCRdb's copy, which holds only in-frame ones; the method was immunoSEQ multiplex PCR. Of over a million clones listed, about 98.5% are singletons. CDR1 is MDHEN, CDR2 SYDVKM, per germline. The CDR3 has 13 residues. With 6 bases clipped from V and 4 bases from J, the junction kept 5 bases outside the gene matches. Only Caucasian adults living in Nashville, Tennessee made up the donor group. This clonotype was obtained from a young man in good health. Sequencing was carried out using naive CD4+ T cells sorted from blood. Subset given: CD45RA+ positively selected. The rearrangement joins TRBV28 to TRBJ1-1, with 7 positions matching TRBD1. The CDR3 loop reads CASSARDSTEAFF. CDR3 coding DNA: TGTGCCAGCAGCGCCAGGGACAGCACTGAAGCTTTCTTT.